Listed below are T cell receptor beta chains from one sample, sequenced in a study of T-cell reconstitution after alpha-beta-depleted transplantation in children. Each CDR3 protein gets one entry after TCRdb re-called the PCR reads with MiXCR. The sample yields approximately 1,000,000 distinct CDR3 sequences, 25% to 35% seen once. The sample in question was PBMCs, mostly from graft donor cells, obtained 360 days after TCRalphabeta/CD19-depleted stem cell transplant. These receptors came from a boy under two years old who had a stem cell transplant for SCID, so the T cells may come from the graft donor. CDR3s include the opening cysteine and the closing phenylalanine or tryptophan. Each record gives: J gene, D gene, clone size, V gene, CDR3 DNA, CDR3 protein. D genes are given only for firm matches. Size tells how often a clone was seen (once, few, many) or the class of an expanded clone, and some rows leave it out.

j_gene: TRBJ1-1
d_gene: NA
abundance: NA
v_gene: TRBV5-6
CDR3nt: TGTGCCAGCGGATGGTGGGGGGTAAGCCCTGAAGCTTTCTTT
CDR3aa: CASGWWGVSPEAFF

j_gene: TRBJ1-5
d_gene: NA
abundance: NA
v_gene: TRBV5-8
CDR3nt: TGTGCCAGCAGCTTCCCGCAGGGCCAGGGGCCCCAGCATTTT
CDR3aa: CASSFPQGQGPQHF

j_gene: TRBJ1-6
d_gene: TRBD1
abundance: NA
v_gene: TRBV4-1
CDR3nt: TGCGCCAGCAGCCAAGACTGGGGGGACAGGGGCTATAATTCACCCCTCCACTTT
CDR3aa: CASSQDWGDRGYNSPLHF

j_gene: TRBJ1-5
d_gene: TRBD1
abundance: NA
v_gene: TRBV7-2
CDR3nt: TGTGCCAGCAGCTACGGGACAGCGGAGAATCAGCCCCAGCATTTT
CDR3aa: CASSYGTAENQPQHF

j_gene: TRBJ2-5
d_gene: TRBD2
abundance: many
v_gene: TRBV9
CDR3nt: TGTGCCAGCAGCGGACTAGCGGGGGTACAAGAGACCCAGTACTTC
CDR3aa: CASSGLAGVQETQYF

j_gene: TRBJ2-5
d_gene: NA
abundance: few
v_gene: TRBV5-6
CDR3nt: TGTGCCAGCAGCTTGGCCCAACTCGGTCAGTACTTC
CDR3aa: CASSLAQLGQYF

j_gene: TRBJ2-1
d_gene: NA
abundance: NA
v_gene: TRBV12-3/TRBV12-4
CDR3nt: TGTGCCAGCAGTTTCGATCGGGCGGGGTCCTACAATGAGCAGTTCTTC
CDR3aa: CASSFDRAGSYNEQFF

j_gene: TRBJ2-7
d_gene: NA
abundance: few
v_gene: TRBV7-2
CDR3nt: TGTGCCAGCAGCCAAAACGGACTGAACTCCTACGAGCAGTACTTC
CDR3aa: CASSQNGLNSYEQYF

j_gene: TRBJ2-1
d_gene: NA
abundance: few
v_gene: TRBV29-1
CDR3nt: TGCAGCGTTGAATCCCCGCCTAAGGGGGAGCAGTTCTTC
CDR3aa: CSVESPPKGEQFF

j_gene: TRBJ2-1
d_gene: NA
abundance: few
v_gene: TRBV18
CDR3nt: TGTGCCAGCTCACGCCCGGGTGGGCGGGGATACAATGAGCAGTTCTTC
CDR3aa: CASSRPGGRGYNEQFF

j_gene: TRBJ2-5
d_gene: TRBD1
abundance: few
v_gene: TRBV10-3
CDR3nt: TGTGCCATCAGTGAGCCCGGACAGGGGCAAGAGACCCAGTACTTC
CDR3aa: CAISEPGQGQETQYF

j_gene: TRBJ2-2
d_gene: NA
abundance: NA
v_gene: TRBV9
CDR3nt: TGTGCCAGCAGCGTCGCCGACCCGACATTTGCTAACACCGGGGAGCTGTTTTTT
CDR3aa: CASSVADPTFANTGELFF

j_gene: TRBJ2-2
d_gene: NA
abundance: NA
v_gene: TRBV6-6
CDR3nt: TGTGCCAGCAGTTACGGCGCGACCGGGGAGCTGTTTTTT
CDR3aa: CASSYGATGELFF

j_gene: TRBJ2-7
d_gene: NA
abundance: few
v_gene: TRBV6-1
CDR3nt: TGTGCCAGCAGCCAAAGACAGGGACCCCGGGGGGAGCAGTACTTC
CDR3aa: CASSQRQGPRGEQYF

j_gene: TRBJ2-2
d_gene: TRBD2
abundance: few
v_gene: TRBV2
CDR3nt: TGTGCCAGCAGTAGACTAGCGGGGGACCCCACCGGGGAGCTGTTTTTT
CDR3aa: CASSRLAGDPTGELFF

j_gene: TRBJ2-2
d_gene: TRBD1
abundance: few
v_gene: TRBV27
CDR3nt: TGTGCCAGCAGTTCCGCCGGGACAGGGTCCGGGGAGCTGTTTTTT
CDR3aa: CASSSAGTGSGELFF

j_gene: TRBJ2-1
d_gene: NA
abundance: NA
v_gene: TRBV12-3/TRBV12-4
CDR3nt: TGTGCCAGCAGTTTAGAAGCTGAGACTAGTGGTAGGCGGGAGCAGTTCTTC
CDR3aa: CASSLEAETSGRREQFF

j_gene: TRBJ2-7
d_gene: TRBD2
abundance: few
v_gene: TRBV6-2/TRBV6-3
CDR3nt: TGTGCCAGCAGTTCTCCGGGACTAGCGGATACCAGGTACGAGCAGTACTTC
CDR3aa: CASSSPGLADTRYEQYF

j_gene: TRBJ2-5
d_gene: NA
abundance: many
v_gene: TRBV5-1
CDR3nt: TGCGCCAGCAGCTGGAGGACAGACCAAGAGACCCAGTACTTC
CDR3aa: CASSWRTDQETQYF

j_gene: TRBJ2-7
d_gene: NA
abundance: NA
v_gene: TRBV10-2
CDR3nt: TGCGCCAGCAGTGAGCCCTCATACGAGCAGTACTTC
CDR3aa: CASSEPSYEQYF

j_gene: TRBJ2-3
d_gene: TRBD2
abundance: NA
v_gene: TRBV6-5
CDR3nt: TGTGCCAGCAGTTACGGGCGGGGGGGACCAGATACGCAGTATTTT
CDR3aa: CASSYGRGGPDTQYF

j_gene: TRBJ2-4
d_gene: TRBD1
abundance: NA
v_gene: TRBV20-1
CDR3nt: TGCAGTGCTACAGAAGACAGGGACCATACCCTGGCCAAAAACATTCAGTACTTC
CDR3aa: CSATEDRDHTLAKNIQYF

j_gene: TRBJ1-3
d_gene: NA
abundance: few
v_gene: TRBV5-1
CDR3nt: TGCGCCAGCAGCTTGGTCGGGACCACCTCTGGAAACACCATATATTTT
CDR3aa: CASSLVGTTSGNTIYF

j_gene: TRBJ1-5
d_gene: NA
abundance: few
v_gene: TRBV12-3/TRBV12-4
CDR3nt: TGTGCCAGCAGTTTATTTAGGATGGGGGTTAGGAGCAATCAGCCCCAGCATTTT
CDR3aa: CASSLFRMGVRSNQPQHF

j_gene: TRBJ2-5
d_gene: NA
abundance: NA
v_gene: TRBV28
CDR3nt: TGTGCCAGCAGTTTAGACAGGAGGGGGACCCAGTACTTC
CDR3aa: CASSLDRRGTQYF

j_gene: TRBJ2-7
d_gene: TRBD1
abundance: once
v_gene: TRBV12-3/TRBV12-4
CDR3nt: TGTGCCAGCAGTTGGGACAGGCTGCGGCAGTACTTC
CDR3aa: CASSWDRLRQYF

j_gene: TRBJ2-6
d_gene: NA
abundance: many
v_gene: TRBV5-1
CDR3nt: TGCGCCAGCAGAGGGCCAGCCCTCAACTCTGGGGCCAACGTCCTGACTTTC
CDR3aa: CASRGPALNSGANVLTF

j_gene: TRBJ1-6
d_gene: TRBD1
abundance: NA
v_gene: TRBV3-1
CDR3nt: TGTGCCAGCAGCGACGGACAGGGCTTTAGGTCACCCCTCCACTTT
CDR3aa: CASSDGQGFRSPLHF

j_gene: TRBJ1-6
d_gene: NA
abundance: NA
v_gene: TRBV6-1
CDR3nt: TGTGCCAGCACCTGGGTGGAGGGCAGAAAGGCGCCCCTCCACTTT
CDR3aa: CASTWVEGRKAPLHF

j_gene: TRBJ1-5
d_gene: TRBD1
abundance: few
v_gene: TRBV12-3/TRBV12-4
CDR3nt: TGTGCCAGCAGTTTATATGGAGAGAGGGGGCCTCCTTTCTATAGCAATCAGCCCCAGCATTTT
CDR3aa: CASSLYGERGPPFYSNQPQHF

j_gene: TRBJ2-4
d_gene: NA
abundance: NA
v_gene: TRBV15
CDR3nt: TGTGCCACCAGCCCTGAGGACAGCAAAAACATTCAGTACTTC
CDR3aa: CATSPEDSKNIQYF

j_gene: TRBJ2-5
d_gene: TRBD2
abundance: few
v_gene: TRBV29-1
CDR3nt: TGCAGCGTTATACCAGCGGGGGGCCAAGAGACCCAGTACTTC
CDR3aa: CSVIPAGGQETQYF

j_gene: TRBJ2-3
d_gene: NA
abundance: NA
v_gene: TRBV10-3
CDR3nt: TGTGCCATCAGTGACTCTAGCGCGGGGATTGGGGCAGATACGCAGTATTTT
CDR3aa: CAISDSSAGIGADTQYF

j_gene: TRBJ1-1
d_gene: TRBD1
abundance: NA
v_gene: TRBV15
CDR3nt: TGTGCCACCAGCGGGTGGGACAGCAACACTGAAGCTTTCTTT
CDR3aa: CATSGWDSNTEAFF

j_gene: TRBJ2-7
d_gene: NA
abundance: NA
v_gene: TRBV28
CDR3nt: TGTGCCAGCGCCCGAGGGGTCAAATACGAGCAGTACTTC
CDR3aa: CASARGVKYEQYF

j_gene: TRBJ2-3
d_gene: TRBD2
abundance: many
v_gene: TRBV20-1
CDR3nt: TGCAGTGCTAGAGGTCGGACTAGGTCAGATACGCAGTATTTT
CDR3aa: CSARGRTRSDTQYF

j_gene: TRBJ1-2
d_gene: NA
abundance: few
v_gene: TRBV15
CDR3nt: TGTGCCACCAGCAGAGTAGGTTTTGGGTCTGGCTACACCTTC
CDR3aa: CATSRVGFGSGYTF

j_gene: TRBJ2-1
d_gene: TRBD1
abundance: NA
v_gene: TRBV5-1
CDR3nt: TGCGCCAGCAGCCTCGACCCGACAGGGCGCAATGAGCAGTTCTTC
CDR3aa: CASSLDPTGRNEQFF

j_gene: TRBJ2-1
d_gene: NA
abundance: many
v_gene: TRBV7-9
CDR3nt: TGTGCCAGCAGCCAAAGGTACTTCTACAATGAGCAGTTCTTC
CDR3aa: CASSQRYFYNEQFF

j_gene: TRBJ1-5
d_gene: TRBD1
abundance: few
v_gene: TRBV12-3/TRBV12-4
CDR3nt: TGTGCCAGCAGCATATCACAGGGGGTAGGGCAGCCCCAGCATTTT
CDR3aa: CASSISQGVGQPQHF

j_gene: TRBJ2-3
d_gene: NA
abundance: few
v_gene: TRBV20-1
CDR3nt: TGCAGTGCTAGGGAGGAGAGGCTGACAGATACGCAGTATTTT
CDR3aa: CSAREERLTDTQYF

j_gene: TRBJ1-2
d_gene: NA
abundance: NA
v_gene: TRBV9
CDR3nt: TGTGCCAGCAGCAACAAGGGCTATGGCTACACCTTC
CDR3aa: CASSNKGYGYTF

j_gene: TRBJ2-5
d_gene: NA
abundance: few
v_gene: TRBV29-1
CDR3nt: TGCAGCGTTGTTCCAGGGAGGGAGACCCAGTACTTC
CDR3aa: CSVVPGRETQYF

j_gene: TRBJ2-1
d_gene: TRBD1
abundance: few
v_gene: TRBV12-3/TRBV12-4
CDR3nt: TGTGCCAGCAAAAGGACAGGGTCTGGTGAGCAGTTCTTC
CDR3aa: CASKRTGSGEQFF

j_gene: TRBJ2-3
d_gene: NA
abundance: NA
v_gene: TRBV20-1
CDR3nt: TGCAGTGCTAGAGTAGCTGGTACGCAGTATTTT
CDR3aa: CSARVAGTQYF

j_gene: TRBJ1-1
d_gene: NA
abundance: few
v_gene: TRBV20-1
CDR3nt: TGCAGTGCCCCGGGGTCTTTCTTT
CDR3aa: CSAPGSFF

j_gene: TRBJ2-5
d_gene: TRBD2
abundance: NA
v_gene: TRBV28
CDR3nt: TGTGCCAGCAGTTTAGGAAGGTGGGGGGGCCAGTACTTC
CDR3aa: CASSLGRWGGQYF

j_gene: TRBJ2-6
d_gene: NA
abundance: NA
v_gene: TRBV20-1
CDR3nt: TGCAGTGCTCCTCATTCTGGGGCCAACGTCCTGACTTTC
CDR3aa: CSAPHSGANVLTF

j_gene: TRBJ1-2
d_gene: NA
abundance: NA
v_gene: TRBV5-1
CDR3nt: TGCGCCAGCAGCTTGGCGGACAGAGGAAGAGGCTACACCTTC
CDR3aa: CASSLADRGRGYTF

j_gene: TRBJ2-5
d_gene: NA
abundance: once
v_gene: TRBV12-3/TRBV12-4
CDR3nt: TGTGCCAGCAGTTTAGCGCCAGGACCGAGCGGGACCCAGTACTTC
CDR3aa: CASSLAPGPSGTQYF

j_gene: TRBJ2-1
d_gene: NA
abundance: few
v_gene: TRBV5-1
CDR3nt: TGCGCCAGCAGCTTGGTAGCCGGGAGCAATGAGCAGTTCTTC
CDR3aa: CASSLVAGSNEQFF

j_gene: TRBJ2-7
d_gene: NA
abundance: many
v_gene: TRBV29-1
CDR3nt: TGCAGCGTCGCCACCCCGGGTCGGATCCCCTACGAGCAGTACTTC
CDR3aa: CSVATPGRIPYEQYF

j_gene: TRBJ2-2
d_gene: TRBD2
abundance: NA
v_gene: TRBV2
CDR3nt: TGTGCCAGCAGTGAACCGGGACTAGCGGTCACCGGGGAGCTGTTTTTT
CDR3aa: CASSEPGLAVTGELFF

j_gene: TRBJ2-5
d_gene: TRBD2
abundance: NA
v_gene: TRBV20-1
CDR3nt: TGCAGTGCTAGTTACCCCCCGTGGACTAGCGGGGGGGAAGAGACCCAGTACTTC
CDR3aa: CSASYPPWTSGGEETQYF

j_gene: TRBJ2-3
d_gene: TRBD2
abundance: NA
v_gene: TRBV5-1
CDR3nt: TGCGCCAGCAGCGATCCTAGCGGGGCCACGAGGGATACGCAGTATTTT
CDR3aa: CASSDPSGATRDTQYF

j_gene: TRBJ2-3
d_gene: TRBD2
abundance: NA
v_gene: TRBV7-2
CDR3nt: TGTGCCAGCAGCGTTAGGTCGGGACTAGGTATTACAGATACGCAGTATTTT
CDR3aa: CASSVRSGLGITDTQYF

j_gene: TRBJ1-3
d_gene: TRBD1
abundance: few
v_gene: TRBV12-3/TRBV12-4
CDR3nt: TGTGCCAGCAAGAGACAGGGACCCTCTGGAAACACCATATATTTT
CDR3aa: CASKRQGPSGNTIYF

j_gene: TRBJ2-7
d_gene: TRBD1
abundance: NA
v_gene: TRBV6-5
CDR3nt: TGTGCCAGCAGTTACTCCTTCGGACAGGGCTACGAGCAGTACTTC
CDR3aa: CASSYSFGQGYEQYF